Each of the 32 T cell receptor beta chains below was sequenced from the same sample in a study of shared T cell receptors in the human thymus. Method: immunoSEQ multiplex PCR; TCRdb's copy keeps in-frame clones and lacks some. The sample lists under 700,000 clones; around 78% were seen once. These records were also assigned to another study, of human thymus T cells.

The material sequenced was thymocytes. The receptor set was obtained from a boy in the first two years of life with a congenital heart defect.

In this sample, this clone turned up a few times. J is TRBJ2-3 and V is TRBV29-1, with D maybe TRBD2 (5 bases). V was trimmed by 6 bases and J by 0 bases, leaving 25 bases between them. Germline CDR1 reads SQVTM; CDR2 reads ANQGSEA. The CDR3 has 18 amino acids. Here the CDR3 reads CSVHVETKAAPSTDTQYF. As DNA, the CDR3 is TGCAGCGTCCACGTGGAGACTAAGGCGGCTCCTAGCACAGATACGCAGTATTTT.

This chain links TRBV11-2 with TRBJ2-5, with TRBD2 matching 9 bases. This CDR3 is 20 amino acids long. The V gene end was trimmed by 0 bases and the J gene end by 1 base; junction bases not matched to a gene: 15. Germline loops: CDR1 SGHAT, CDR2 FQNNGV. The CDR3 loop is CASSLDSFYETSGCQETQYF. The CDR3 coding sequence is TGTGCCAGCAGCTTAGACTCTTTTTATGAGACTAGCGGATGCCAAGAGACCCAGTACTTC.

The V call is TRBV7-9, the J call TRBJ2-7; 12 positions agree with TRBD2. Trimming cost V 3 bases and J 5 bases; bases outside gene matches: 8. The germline V gene encodes CDR1 SEHNR and CDR2 FQNEAQ (reference sequence). CDR3 length: 16 residues. For the CDR3, the DNA is TGTGCCAGCAGCTTTCCCTGGACTAGCGGGATCGACGAGCAGTACTTC. Its translation is CASSFPWTSGIDEQYF.

This sequence joins TRBV28 and TRBJ2-3; 8 nucleotides align to TRBD1. This CDR3 spans 16 amino acids. V was pared by 3 bases and J by 0 bases, with 5 bases of the junction left unmatched. From germline, CDR1 is MDHEN and CDR2 SYDVKM. CDR3 DNA sequence: TGTGCCAGCAGTTTCCGTGCAGGGGGCAGCACAGATACGCAGTATTTT. Translating it yields CASSFRAGGSTDTQYF.

This clone has just a few counts. The chain links TRBV7-2 to TRBJ2-7; TRBD2 agrees at 12 bases. The CDR3 is 18 residues long. V shed 5 bases, J shed 6 bases, and the junction held 17 bases outside the gene matches. CDR1 is SGHTA, CDR2 FQGNSA, per germline. CDR3 loop: CASSPRCSSGRALIEQYF. The CDR3 region has the DNA TGTGCCAGCAGCCCTCGGTGCTCTAGCGGGAGGGCCTTGATCGAGCAGTACTTC. The full variable domain, with the rest looked up from reference TRBV7-2 and TRBJ2-7, is GAGVSQSPSNKVTEKGKDVELRCDPISGHTALYWYRQSLGQGLEFLIYFQGNSAPDKSGLPSDRFSAERTGGSVSTLTIQRTQQEDSAVYLCASSPRCSSGRALIEQYFGPGTRLTVT.

The rearrangement uses TRBV2 and TRBJ2-3, with unresolved D. The V end was cut by 8 bases, the J end by 2 bases, with 17 bases between. Per germline, CDR1 SNHLY and CDR2 FYNNEI. This CDR3 is built from 15 residues. For the CDR3, the DNA is TGTGCCAGCGACTTCAGAGCAGACTCCACAGATACGCAGTATTTT. This sequence encodes CASDFRADSTDTQYF.

The rearrangement uses TRBV27 and TRBJ2-2, with D possibly matching TRBD2 (7 bases). This CDR3 contains 15 residues. The ends were cut back, 5 bases at V and 7 bases at J, with 17 bases in the middle. In germline, CDR1 is MNHEY, CDR2 SMNVEV (reference sequence). CDR3 residues: CASSVRGAQGGELFF. The DNA for the CDR3 is TGTGCCAGCAGTGTTCGGGGGGCGCAGGGCGGGGAGCTGTTTTTT.

The chain couples TRBV28 to TRBJ1-5; 8 bases fit TRBD1. Germline V gene data show CDR1 as MDHEN and CDR2 as SYDVKM. The CDR3 length is 14 residues. After removal of 8 bases from V and 4 bases from J, the junction contained 7 bases not matched to a gene. The CDR3 nucleotides are TGTGCCAGCGTTCCAGGGGGCTCTAATCAGCCCCAGCATTTT. This gives the protein CASVPGGSNQPQHF.

The CDR3 protein is CASSQAVVVAGGFPDTQYF. Here the CDR3 DNA reads TGTGCCAGCAGCCAAGCGGTTGTAGTAGCGGGAGGGTTCCCGGATACGCAGTATTTT. The chain has TRBV4-2 and TRBJ2-3, with 11 bases identical to TRBD2. Germline CDR1 reads LGHNA; CDR2 reads YNFKEQ. The ends lost 1 base at V and 6 bases at J; junction bases unmatched: 15. The CDR3 contains 19 residues.

The J gene is TRBJ2-1, the V gene TRBV29-1; possibly TRBD1 for D (5 bases). V was shortened by 2 bases and J by 4 bases, with 9 bases between the two germline ends. Germline V gene data show CDR1 as SQVTM and CDR2 as ANQGSEA. The CDR3 loop spans 13 amino acids. CDR3 sequence reads: CSVEWGSYNEQFF. Written as DNA, the CDR3 is TGCAGCGTTGAATGGGGCAGTTACAATGAGCAGTTCTTC.

The chain carries TRBV1 and TRBJ2-3; TRBD2 is taken as the D call from the table, unchecked against the DNA. TRBV1 is flagged as a pseudogene. The CDR3 is 15 amino acids. As DNA, the CDR3 is TGCACCAGCAGTCCCCGACTAGCGGTACGAGATACGCAGTATTTT. Translation: CTSSPRLAVRDTQYF.

The rearrangement links TRBV7-9 to TRBJ2-2; 11 bases fit TRBD1. Trimming took 1 base from V and 0 from J; bases not matched to a gene: 4. Germline V gene lookup returns CDR1 SEHNR and CDR2 FQNEAQ (reference sequence). The CDR3 consists of 18 residues. The CDR3 DNA is TGTGCCAGCAGCTTAGATTCGGACAGGGGGCCGAACACCGGGGAGCTGTTTTTT. It encodes CASSLDSDRGPNTGELFF.

The rearrangement uses TRBV28 and TRBJ1-5, with 7 nucleotides matching TRBD1. This CDR3 spans 17 amino acids. The V and J ends lost 1 base and 2 bases, in that order; junction bases with no gene match: 8. In germline, CDR1 is MDHEN, CDR2 SYDVKM. CDR3 nucleotides: TGTGCCAGCAGTTTATTGGGCAGGGGGGAACGCAATCAGCCCCAGCATTTT. It codes for CASSLLGRGERNQPQHF.

Only a few counts were recorded for this clone. This chain uses TRBV19 with TRBJ1-1; 7 bases map to TRBD1. The CDR3 contains 15 residues. The germline V gene has CDR1 LNHDA and CDR2 SQIVND (reference sequence). The trim removed 4 bases at V and 3 bases at J, leaving 8 bases unmatched. The CDR3 region is CASSKSRGADTEAFF. In DNA form, the CDR3 reads TGTGCCAGTAGTAAGTCCAGGGGGGCGGACACTGAAGCTTTCTTT.

The chain carries TRBV30 and TRBJ1-2; D unclear. Germline values: CDR1 GTSNPN, CDR2 SVGIG (reference sequence). V lost 0 bases and J 7 bases, leaving 12 bases between the germline ends. The CDR3 length is 13 residues. The CDR3 nucleotides are TGTGCCTGGAGTGTACCGGGTAGATTTGGCTACACCTTC. It codes for CAWSVPGRFGYTF.

The chain links TRBV11-3 to TRBJ1-2, with D tentatively TRBD1 (5 bases). The CDR3 length is 15 residues. Looked up from germline, CDR1 is SGHNT and CDR2 is YENEEA. Trimming took 5 bases from V and 4 from J, leaving 17 bases between them. The CDR3 sequence: CASSHSLRQSYGYTF. As DNA, the CDR3 is TGTGCCAGCAGCCATTCCCTCAGACAGAGCTATGGCTACACCTTC.

This chain uses TRBV27 with TRBJ2-1; TRBD2 matches 15 bases. The trim removed 5 bases at V and 7 bases at J, leaving 3 bases unmatched. This CDR3 has 15 amino acids. Germline V CDR1 and CDR2: MNHEY, SMNVEV (reference sequence). The CDR3 reads CASSPGTSGGNEQFF. CDR3 DNA: TGTGCCAGCAGTCCCGGGACTAGCGGGGGGAATGAGCAGTTCTTC.

The gene calls are TRBV7-8 and TRBJ2-5; the match to TRBD2 covers 11 bases. This CDR3 contains 17 residues. CDR1 is SGHVS and CDR2 is FQNEAQ in the germline V gene. The junction had 8 bases not matched to a gene; V was cut back by 4 bases and J by 1 base. The CDR3 is CASSSPGLAECQETQYF. DNA for the CDR3: TGTGCCAGCAGCTCCCCGGGACTAGCGGAGTGCCAAGAGACCCAGTACTTC.

This chain connects TRBV29-1 to TRBJ2-1; D might be TRBD2 (6 bases). This CDR3 has 11 residues. CDR1 is SQVTM, CDR2 ANQGSEA, per germline. V lost 6 bases and J 4 bases, leaving 7 bases between the germline ends. The DNA of the CDR3 is TGCAGCGTCGCGGGATACAATGAGCAGTTCTTC. Translating gives CSVAGYNEQFF.

The V call is TRBV5-8, the J call TRBJ2-1, with TRBD1 matching over 9 bases. V lost 2 bases, J lost 14 bases, and 14 bases stayed unmatched. The CDR3 is made up of 15 amino acids. The germline V gene has CDR1 SGHTS and CDR2 YDEGEE. This chain's CDR3 is CASSFLDRGPPDKFF. Here the CDR3 DNA reads TGTGCCAGCAGCTTTCTGGACAGGGGCCCCCCAGACAAGTTCTTC.

V usage is TRBV9 and J usage is TRBJ1-1; no firm D call. V lost 4 bases, J lost 1 base, and 14 bases lay in between. CDR3 size: 15 residues. Germline lookup yields CDR1 SGDLS and CDR2 YYNGEE. The CDR3 region is CASSPSRGGNTEAFF. CDR3 sequence (DNA): TGTGCCAGCAGCCCCTCCCGCGGAGGGAACACTGAAGCTTTCTTT.

The rearrangement uses TRBV30 and TRBJ1-2; D is perhaps TRBD1 (6 bases). Germline V CDR1 and CDR2: GTSNPN, SVGIG (reference sequence). V dropped 0 bases and J dropped 5 bases, with 13 bases sitting between them. CDR3 length: 14 amino acids. The CDR3 region is CAWSVPWTAYGYTF. In DNA, the CDR3 is TGTGCCTGGAGTGTACCATGGACAGCTTATGGCTACACCTTC.

The V and J genes are TRBV5-6 and TRBJ2-5; 8 bases match TRBD2. Per germline, CDR1 SGHDT and CDR2 YYEEEE. V trimming: 4 bases; J trimming: 1 base; junction bases outside the gene matches: 6. The CDR3 contains 15 residues. CDR3 nucleotide sequence: TGTGCCAGCAGCCCTACAACTAGCGGCCAAGAGACCCAGTACTTC. This encodes CASSPTTSGQETQYF.

This clone was recorded once. The chain joins TRBV10-1 to TRBJ2-5, with 9 bases fitting TRBD1. J was trimmed by 5 bases and V by 6 bases; bases with no gene match: 10. Germline V gene data show CDR1 as WNHNN and CDR2 as SYGVQD (reference sequence). This CDR3 is built from 15 residues. CDR3 loop: CASSEDRGPRETQYF. The CDR3 DNA reads as TGCGCCAGCAGCGAGGACAGGGGACCTAGGGAGACCCAGTACTTC.

The V and J genes are TRBV23-1 and TRBJ2-5, with D unresolved. TRBV23-1 is given ORF status, its function remaining uncertain. The CDR3 sequence is 14 residues long. Trimming took off 2 bases at V and 3 bases at J, with 10 bases between the two ends. CDR3 region: CASSQGLAKETQYF. In nucleotides, the CDR3 is TGCGCCAGCAGTCAAGGTCTTGCTAAAGAGACCCAGTACTTC.

Only a few counts were recorded for this clone. V gene TRBV6-1 combines with J gene TRBJ2-1; TRBD1 might be the D (5 bases). The length of the CDR3 is 17 residues. CDR1 is MNHNS and CDR2 is SASEGT in the germline V gene. V gave up 3 bases and J gave up 5 bases, with 20 bases separating them. Here the CDR3 DNA reads TGTGCCAGCAGTGACAGGACACACGATGGGCGAAACAATGAGCAGTTCTTC. Residues: CASSDRTHDGRNNEQFF.

The rearrangement uses TRBV7-8 and TRBJ2-1; 15 nucleotides line up with TRBD2. The germline CDR1 and CDR2 sequences are SGHVS and FQNEAQ. The J segment lost 8 bases and the V segment lost 2 bases, leaving 19 bases of the junction unmatched. The CDR3 has 21 amino acids. Written as DNA, the CDR3 is TGTGCCAGCAGCTTACCTCGCCGGACAGCCCCCGGGACTAGCGGGAGGCATGAGCAGTTCTTC. Translation gives CASSLPRRTAPGTSGRHEQFF.

There are a few counts of this clone. The chain carries TRBV11-2 and TRBJ2-3; 8 nucleotides line up with TRBD2. V lost 4 bases and J lost 10; bases outside the gene matches: 19. Germline CDR1 is SGHAT and CDR2 is FQNNGV. The length of the CDR3 is 17 residues. The CDR3 spells CASSSERERENWVAQYF. The CDR3 DNA reads as TGTGCCAGCAGCTCGGAGCGGGAGCGGGAGAATTGGGTAGCGCAGTATTTT.

The chain links TRBV6-5 to TRBJ1-2; tentative D call: TRBD1 (5 bases). V was cut by 2 bases and J by 2 bases, with 9 bases left in between. This CDR3 has 14 amino acids. CDR1 is MNHEY, CDR2 SVGAGI, per germline. The CDR3 DNA sequence: TGTGCCAGCAGTTACACGAGACAGAACTATGGCTACACCTTC. It specifies CASSYTRQNYGYTF.

J is TRBJ2-1 and V is TRBV5-4; 12 nucleotides match TRBD2. CDR1 is SGHNT and CDR2 is YYREEE in the germline V gene (reference sequence). Germline trimming cut 8 bases from V and 4 bases from J; bases unmatched to any gene: 19. The CDR3 runs 19 residues. The CDR3 nucleotides read TGTGCCAGTCCCAGGGGGGCTAGCGGGAGGGCCAAGTATTACAATGAGCAGTTCTTC. Translation gives CASPRGASGRAKYYNEQFF.

The chain recombines TRBV7-2 with TRBJ2-7; D may be TRBD2 (6 bases). CDR1 SGHTA and CDR2 FQGNSA come from the germline V gene. This CDR3 has 13 residues. Trimming took off 6 bases at V and 6 bases at J, with 15 bases between the two ends. The CDR3 sequence: CASSWDFPREQYF. CDR3 sequence (DNA): TGTGCCAGCAGTTGGGACTTTCCCCGCGAGCAGTACTTC.

This chain connects TRBV19 to TRBJ2-1; 12 bases align to TRBD2. Losses at the gene ends were 3 bases for V and 2 bases for J; bases not matched to a gene: 8. Looked up from germline, CDR1 is LNHDA and CDR2 is SQIVND (reference sequence). The CDR3 consists of 18 residues. CDR3 amino acids: CASSIGATSGSTYNEQFF. For the CDR3, the DNA is TGTGCCAGTAGTATTGGGGCGACTAGCGGGAGTACCTACAATGAGCAGTTCTTC.